The clone carrying this T cell receptor beta chain was seen a few times. Its target is unknown. The sample belongs to a study of T cells after yellow fever vaccination. At the level of the study: When fractions had low cell numbers, they were prepared with SMART-Seq v4 Ultra Low Input.

Trimming took 2 bases from V and 1 from J, leaving 29 bases between them. CDR1 and CDR2 (germline): KGHDR, SFDVKD. The CDR3 sequence is 21 residues long. TCRdb reprocessed the 5' RACE reads via MiXCR and lists one record per CDR3 protein. The sample holds 300,000 to 450,000 distinct CDR3 sequences, around 6.5% seen once. Whole-study results and caveats: The booster response re-showed most primary clones: around 96% CD4, approximately 90% CD8. Bulk-population clonotypes that are abundant could appear as contaminants in FACS-sorted repertoires.

Material: PBMCs, obtained 5 days after the yellow fever booster vaccination. The rearrangement links TRBV24-1 to TRBJ2-7; the D gene is possibly TRBD2 (6 bases). This receptor was obtained from a man younger than 40 who received the YFV17D yellow fever vaccine. CDR3 in amino acids: CATSDCPGVSTRSPASYEQYF. CDR3 in DNA: TGTGCCACCAGTGATTGCCCGGGGGTCTCGACTAGGAGCCCTGCATCCTACGAGCAGTACTTC.